This passage covers 11 T cell receptor beta chains from one sample sequenced in a study of CXCR3-negative and CXCR3-positive naive CD8 T cells. Study-wide results and caveats: CXCR3-positive naive cells had TRB CDR3s that were more hydrophobic than CXCR3-negative naive cells had.

Their antigens remain unidentified. Libraries were UMI-labeled 5' RACE TRB cDNA. TCRdb re-called the 5' RACE reads; one entry per CDR3 protein, DNA not given. The table lists 55,000 to 75,000 distinct CDR3 sequences. The sequenced sample consisted of naive CXCR3+ CD8+ T cells from blood. The sample's subset: CD45RO-CCR7+CD27+CD95- naive CD8+ T cells expressing CXCR3 (TNR3+). Receptors originate from a human donor in good health. Some clones in this sample may be carry-over from other donors' samples.

The CDR3 sequence: CASSPTTEAFF. The gene calls are TRBV28 and TRBJ1-1. Germline lookup yields CDR1 MDHEN and CDR2 SYDVKM. There are 11 residues in the CDR3.

This chain joins TRBV28 and TRBJ2-1; the TCRdb D gene call, TRBD1, has no DNA to confirm it. This CDR3 has 15 amino acids. CDR1 and CDR2 from the germline V gene are MDHEN and SYDVKM. CDR3 protein: CASSDTGDNLYEQFF.

This sequence joins TRBV28 and TRBJ2-4; TCRdb returns TRBD1, unconfirmable since there is no DNA. The CDR3 runs to 16 residues. Germline V gene data show CDR1 as MDHEN and CDR2 as SYDVKM. Here the CDR3 reads CASRRDRGRAKNIQYF.

This sequence joins TRBV27 and TRBJ2-1; the TCRdb D gene call, TRBD1, has no DNA to confirm it. Germline CDR1 MNHEY, CDR2 SMNVEV (reference sequence). CDR3 length equals 12 residues. The CDR3 loop reads CASSPKGDEQFF.

The rearrangement joins TRBV7-9 to TRBJ1-2. Looked up from germline, CDR1 is SEHNR and CDR2 is FQNEAQ (reference sequence). The CDR3 runs 16 residues. The CDR3 is CASSTPGPSPNYGYTF.

The J gene is TRBJ2-7, the V gene TRBV2; TCRdb selects TRBD2, and the lack of DNA leaves this call unchecked. Germline CDR1 is SNHLY and CDR2 is FYNNEI. The CDR3 covers 19 residues. CDR3 amino acids: CASSPEGTSGGTSSYEQYF.

The CDR3 reads CASSSRGPEQFF. V and J are TRBV19 and TRBJ2-1; TCRdb reports TRBD1, a call that lacks DNA to check it against. CDR1 and CDR2 from the germline V gene are LNHDA and SQIVND (reference sequence). The CDR3 contains 12 residues.

The genes are TRBV19 and TRBJ2-2. This CDR3 has 12 amino acids. From germline, CDR1 is LNHDA and CDR2 SQIVND (reference sequence). CDR3 residues: CASSIGDGELFF.

V usage is TRBV6-5 and J usage is TRBJ2-6; the D gene TCRdb calls, TRBD1, cannot be checked with no DNA. The CDR3 has 16 amino acids. The germline V gene encodes CDR1 MNHEY and CDR2 SVGAGI. The CDR3 protein is CASSVEGGSFANVLTF.

The rearrangement links TRBV6-2 or TRBV6-3 to TRBJ1-1; TCRdb calls TRBD1, which cannot be checked without DNA. This CDR3 region has 15 residues. Germline values: CDR1 MNHEY, CDR2 SVGEGT. The chain's CDR3 is CASRPPRSLATEAFF.

The chain is built from TRBV20-1 and TRBJ1-4. From germline, CDR1 is DFQATT and CDR2 SNEGSKA (reference sequence). The CDR3 runs 15 residues. This CDR3 reads CSARDYMAANEKLFF.